The rows below give T cell receptor beta chains drawn from one sample of a study of Tregs in tolerant kidney transplant recipients. The assay was immunoSEQ multiplex PCR, and TCRdb's table has in-frame clones only and misses some. The sample shows roughly 70,000 clones, around 87% of them seen only once. The source material was CD4+ T cells from blood (PBMCs), sampled 6 months after the transplant. The origin of the receptors is a human patient who received a combined kidney and bone marrow transplant. Some T cells here may be from the graft donor. The CDR3 runs from the conserved cysteine through the conserved F or W. The order of the fields is V gene, D gene, CDR3 length, CDR3 protein. D genes are given only for firm matches.

v_gene: TRBV28
d_gene: -
len: 18
CDR3aa: CASSLGIVYRDSNQPQHF

v_gene: TRBV6-5
d_gene: -
len: 13
CDR3aa: CASGYRASTEAFF

v_gene: TRBV5-5
d_gene: TRBD1
len: 12
CDR3aa: CASSWDRDEQYF

v_gene: TRBV4-3
d_gene: -
len: 15
CDR3aa: CASSQEPSSYNEQFF

v_gene: TRBV7-2
d_gene: TRBD2
len: 14
CDR3aa: CASSHGTSANEQYF

v_gene: TRBV2
d_gene: TRBD1
len: 15
CDR3aa: CASSAQGQGADEQYF

v_gene: TRBV9
d_gene: TRBD1
len: 19
CDR3aa: CASSLTGKQGRLRNQPQHF

v_gene: TRBV15
d_gene: -
len: 16
CDR3aa: CATSRAQGGGEPGQFF

v_gene: TRBV5-1
d_gene: TRBD2
len: 14
CDR3aa: CASSFSGDYNEQFF

v_gene: TRBV29-1
d_gene: TRBD2
len: 13
CDR3aa: CSVMTSGNYEQYF

v_gene: TRBV19
d_gene: -
len: 13
CDR3aa: CASSIQSSYTQYF

v_gene: TRBV2
d_gene: -
len: 15
CDR3aa: CASSDVGQGLRGYTF

v_gene: TRBV7-2
d_gene: -
len: 12
CDR3aa: CASTVRGETQYF

v_gene: TRBV7-9
d_gene: -
len: 11
CDR3aa: CASSLSREQYF

v_gene: TRBV5-1
d_gene: -
len: 15
CDR3aa: CASSLNGGEDQPQHF

v_gene: TRBV4-3
d_gene: -
len: 14
CDR3aa: CASSQAGGITEAFF

v_gene: TRBV5-1
d_gene: -
len: 13
CDR3aa: CASSPAGGYGYTF

v_gene: TRBV16
d_gene: -
len: 13
CDR3aa: CASSQSSYSEQYF

v_gene: TRBV11-2
d_gene: TRBD1
len: 15
CDR3aa: CASSLSTGGGSPLHF

v_gene: TRBV5-5
d_gene: TRBD1
len: 15
CDR3aa: CASSATGTAYNEQFF

v_gene: TRBV7-9
d_gene: -
len: 13
CDR3aa: CASSYDLLGAAFF

v_gene: TRBV10-3
d_gene: TRBD2
len: 17
CDR3aa: CAISEPSRTSGGDEQFF

v_gene: TRBV27
d_gene: TRBD2
len: 15
CDR3aa: CASSLSPAGGYEQYF

v_gene: TRBV21-1
d_gene: -
len: 14
CDR3aa: CASSCGGAYNEQFF

v_gene: TRBV7-2
d_gene: -
len: 14
CDR3aa: CASSLRGLGETQYF

v_gene: TRBV15
d_gene: TRBD2
len: 16
CDR3aa: CATSDKTSGSSYEQYF

v_gene: TRBV7-2
d_gene: -
len: 12
CDR3aa: CASNRVNEKLFF

v_gene: TRBV30
d_gene: -
len: 12
CDR3aa: CAWSVRHSEQYF

v_gene: TRBV7-2
d_gene: -
len: 18
CDR3aa: CASSSRTPIASGANVLTF

v_gene: TRBV5-1
d_gene: -
len: 14
CDR3aa: CASSLAPVANVLTF

v_gene: TRBV25-1
d_gene: -
len: 17
CDR3aa: CASSARGTQPPNYEQYF

v_gene: TRBV2
d_gene: TRBD2
len: 15
CDR3aa: CASPGGSGSQETQYF

v_gene: TRBV7-9
d_gene: -
len: 15
CDR3aa: CASSLGAVFTDTQYF

v_gene: TRBV19
d_gene: -
len: 14
CDR3aa: CASSVTGPNQPQHF

v_gene: TRBV6-4
d_gene: -
len: 14
CDR3aa: CASTKTVWGVTIYF

v_gene: TRBV5-1
d_gene: TRBD1
len: 16
CDR3aa: CASSLNPGQEYNEQFF

v_gene: TRBV5-1
d_gene: TRBD1
len: 15
CDR3aa: CASSTMGRGQETQYF

v_gene: TRBV27
d_gene: TRBD2
len: 13
CDR3aa: CASSRGLYYEQYF

v_gene: TRBV7-3
d_gene: TRBD2
len: 15
CDR3aa: CASSSSGATLETQYF

v_gene: TRBV7-2
d_gene: -
len: 17
CDR3aa: CASSSLNKELLNTEAFF

v_gene: TRBV5-1
d_gene: -
len: 15
CDR3aa: CASSLDSNSYNEQFF

v_gene: TRBV18
d_gene: -
len: 15
CDR3aa: CASSINQGNNSPLHF

v_gene: TRBV11-3
d_gene: TRBD1
len: 17
CDR3aa: CASSPGPGQGNTGELFF

v_gene: TRBV6-1
d_gene: -
len: 16
CDR3aa: CASSVRFSLWNTEAFF